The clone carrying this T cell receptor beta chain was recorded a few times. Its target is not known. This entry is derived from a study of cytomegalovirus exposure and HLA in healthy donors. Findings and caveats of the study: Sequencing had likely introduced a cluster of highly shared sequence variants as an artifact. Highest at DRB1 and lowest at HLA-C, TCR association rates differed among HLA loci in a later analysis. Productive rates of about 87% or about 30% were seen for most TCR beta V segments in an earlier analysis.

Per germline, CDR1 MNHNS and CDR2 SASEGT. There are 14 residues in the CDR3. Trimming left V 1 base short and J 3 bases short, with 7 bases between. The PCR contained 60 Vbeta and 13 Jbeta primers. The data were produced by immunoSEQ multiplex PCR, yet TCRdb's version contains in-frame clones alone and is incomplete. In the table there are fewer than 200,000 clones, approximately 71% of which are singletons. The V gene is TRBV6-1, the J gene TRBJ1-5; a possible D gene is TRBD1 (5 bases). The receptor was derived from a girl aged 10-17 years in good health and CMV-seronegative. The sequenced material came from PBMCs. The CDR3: CASSEGTPNQPQHF. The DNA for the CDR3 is TGTGCCAGCAGTGAAGGGACACCCAATCAGCCCCAGCATTTT.